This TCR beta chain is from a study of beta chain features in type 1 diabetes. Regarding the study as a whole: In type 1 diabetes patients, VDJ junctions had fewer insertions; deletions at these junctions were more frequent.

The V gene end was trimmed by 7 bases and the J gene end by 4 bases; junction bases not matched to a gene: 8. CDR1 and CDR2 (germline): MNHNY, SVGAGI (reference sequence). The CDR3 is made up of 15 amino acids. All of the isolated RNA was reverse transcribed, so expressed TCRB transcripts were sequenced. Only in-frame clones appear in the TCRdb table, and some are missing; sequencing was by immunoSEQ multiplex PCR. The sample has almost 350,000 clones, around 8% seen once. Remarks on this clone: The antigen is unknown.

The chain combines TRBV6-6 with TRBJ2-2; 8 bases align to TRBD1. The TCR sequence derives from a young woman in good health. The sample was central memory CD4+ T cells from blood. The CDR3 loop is CASTKGQVSTGELFF. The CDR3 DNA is TGTGCCAGCACTAAGGGACAGGTGTCCACCGGGGAGCTGTTTTTT.